This entry describes one T cell receptor beta chain. This CDR3 contains 15 residues. Germline V gene sequence: CDR1 SQVTM, CDR2 ANQGSEA. Using its own MiXCR run on the RT-PCR reads, TCRdb lists one record per CDR3 protein. The sample includes 150,000 to 200,000 distinct CDR3 sequences, more than 20% seen only once; the top ten take roughly a quarter. This record belongs to a study of patients and donors after allogeneic stem cell transplantation. The chain combines TRBV29-1 with TRBJ2-1; the D gene could be TRBD1 or TRBD2 (6 bases each). Sample: blood, either unsorted or a sorted T cell fraction (not recorded which). The clonotype originates from a human donor who was either an allogeneic HSCT recipient or a stem cell or donor lymphocyte infusion donor (not recorded which). It is not recorded whose cells these are; they may come from a transplant donor. The CDR3 is CSYGPGGVSYNEQFF. The CDR3 DNA reads TGCAGTTACGGACCCGGGGGCGTTTCCTACAATGAGCAGTTCTTC.